This is a list of T cell receptor beta chains from one sample in a study of control samples from healthy donors and cancer patients. Method: immunoSEQ multiplex PCR; TCRdb's copy keeps in-frame clones and lacks some. The table includes approximately 52,000 clones, around 87% detected once. Sequences were obtained from PBMCs. Source of these receptors: a man in his 60s with head and neck cancer. CDR3s include the opening cysteine and the closing phenylalanine or tryptophan. The D gene is left open where the match is weak. Expanded clones get a size class; other rows say once, few or many, or leave the size out.

j_call	v_call	d_call	clone_size	cdr3_nt	cdr3_aa
TRBJ2-5	TRBV21-1	NA	NA	TGTGCCAGCGAGACCCAGTACTTC	CASETQYF
TRBJ1-3	TRBV5-5	NA	NA	TGTGCCAGCAGCCTTCTGGCGGACAGCTCTGGAAACACCATATATTTT	CASSLLADSSGNTIYF
TRBJ2-5	TRBV18	NA	NA	TGTGCCAGCTCACCACCCCTCCGGCGGGAGACCCAGTACTTC	CASSPPLRRETQYF
TRBJ1-6	TRBV10-3	NA	NA	TGTGCCATCAACCGAAATGGCAGGGCGCGTTCACCCCTCCACTTT	CAINRNGRARSPLHF
TRBJ2-5	TRBV3-1/TRBV3-2	TRBD1	NA	TGTGCCAGCAGCCAAGTATTAAACGGGACAGGGTTCCTTTGGTACCAAGAGACCCAGTACTTC	CASSQVLNGTGFLWYQETQYF
TRBJ2-6	TRBV7-8	NA	NA	TGTGCCAGCAGCTGGCAGTACGGGGCCAACGTCCTGACTTTC	CASSWQYGANVLTF
TRBJ1-3	TRBV4-2	NA	NA	TGTGCCAGCAGCCCAGTTGACCGCCGCTCTGGAAACACCATATATTTT	CASSPVDRRSGNTIYF
TRBJ1-2	TRBV12-3/TRBV12-4	NA	few	TGTGCCAGCAACCCGACAGGCTCCGTCGGCTACACCTTC	CASNPTGSVGYTF
TRBJ2-3	TRBV5-6	TRBD1	NA	TGTGCCAGCAGCCCCGGGACAGGCGGCACAGATACGCAGTATTTT	CASSPGTGGTDTQYF
TRBJ1-2	TRBV6-5	NA	few	TGTGCCAGCAGTTACTCGACGACACGCTATGGCTACACCTTC	CASSYSTTRYGYTF
TRBJ1-2	TRBV29-1	NA	few	TGCAGCGTGGGGCAGCAAGCCCCCTACACCTTC	CSVGQQAPYTF
TRBJ2-7	TRBV10-3	TRBD1	NA	TGTGCCATCAGTGAGTCAGTTGGGACAGGGGGAAACTACGAGCAGTACTTC	CAISESVGTGGNYEQYF
TRBJ1-5	TRBV6-5	NA	NA	TGTGCCAGCAGCCCCAGGCGCAATCAGCCCCAGCATTTT	CASSPRRNQPQHF
TRBJ2-7	TRBV5-1	NA	NA	TGCGCCAGCAGCTTGGGCAGGGTCTCCTACGAGCAGTACTTC	CASSLGRVSYEQYF
TRBJ2-7	TRBV6-5	NA	NA	TGTGCCAGCAGTTTAACAGAAACCGAGCAGTACTTC	CASSLTETEQYF
TRBJ1-2	TRBV7-8	NA	NA	TGTGCCAGCAGCTTAGATTATTACCGACAGAACTATGGCTACACCTTC	CASSLDYYRQNYGYTF
TRBJ1-4	TRBV28	TRBD1	NA	TGTGCCAGCGCTCCACGACAGGGGGGGCGAGAGAAACTGTTTTTT	CASAPRQGGREKLFF
TRBJ1-5	TRBV10-3	NA	NA	TGTGCCATCAGCCAAGAGATGAATCAGCCCCAGCATTTT	CAISQEMNQPQHF
TRBJ1-3	TRBV19	NA	NA	TGTGCCAGTAGTATCCGACTCGGGTTAAGGGGACCCGGAAACACCATATATTTT	CASSIRLGLRGPGNTIYF
TRBJ1-5	TRBV6-5	NA	NA	TGTGCCAGCAGTTGGGAGGGAGGACAGCCCCAGCATTTT	CASSWEGGQPQHF
TRBJ1-6	TRBV28	TRBD1	NA	TGTGCCAGTAAAGGTTCGTGGACAGGGAATAATTCACCCCTCCACTTT	CASKGSWTGNNSPLHF
TRBJ2-7	TRBV28	TRBD2	NA	TGTGCCAGCAGTTCCGGGACTAGCTACGAGCAGTACTTC	CASSSGTSYEQYF
TRBJ1-2	TRBV18	NA	NA	TGTGCCAGCTCACCACTTAGAGGGATTAGCTCTCTATATGGCTACACCTTC	CASSPLRGISSLYGYTF
TRBJ2-2	TRBV7-2	NA	NA	TGTGCCAGCAGCCGTGAAGTTACCCGGGAGCTGTTTTTT	CASSREVTRELFF
TRBJ2-5	TRBV6-5	NA	NA	TGTGCCAGTTCGTCGGGGACGGCCGAAGAGACCCAGTACTTC	CASSSGTAEETQYF
TRBJ2-7	TRBV11-2	TRBD1	NA	TGTGCCAGCGGACAGGGCACCATATACGAGCAGTACTTC	CASGQGTIYEQYF
TRBJ1-1	TRBV7-2	NA	few	TGTGCCAGCAGCTTAGCAGTCAGCAAGAACACTGAAGCTTTCTTT	CASSLAVSKNTEAFF